The sequence of this T cell receptor (beta chain) was determined in a study of ipilimumab plus nivolumab after autologous stem cell transplantation (dated by TCRdb to the early 2020s). Regarding the research as a whole: The median number of doses that trial patients received was about 5 for ipilimumab and about 8 for nivolumab. Thirty-five patients made up the trial's intent-to-treat population. Both primary refractory and relapsed disease were represented in the DLBCL cohort, where 18-month progression-free survival was about 86% and 29%, respectively. The trial enrolled patients with high-risk diffuse large B cell lymphoma, mature T cell lymphoma, or multiple myeloma undergoing autologous transplant.

CDR1 and CDR2 are drawn from the germline V gene (reference sequence): LNHDA, SQIVND. Taken from cysteine to phenylalanine, the CDR3 has 17 residues. The read is trimmed to its CDR3 DNA, 51 bases read in frame from base 1. Deletion took 3 bases off V and 4 bases off J, with a span of 16 bases between the germline ends. Ipilimumab was given at 1 mg/kg intravenously on day 1 of selected weeks, and checkpoint therapy started 14 to 28 days after autologous transplant. Patients received nivolumab at 3 mg/kg intravenously on day 1 of weeks 1, 4, 7, 10, and every two weeks through week 26. This was a Phase Ib clinical trial that tested ipilimumab plus nivolumab, given as combined checkpoint inhibition, for consolidation following autologous stem cell transplantation. Overall study results and their limits: According to the authors, a biologic rationale for studying the approach further came from T cell receptor repertoire, regulatory T cell phenotype and gut microbiota profiles. The authors concluded that combined checkpoint inhibition appeared tolerable when used as consolidation after transplant.

Of note for this clone: Its cognate antigen has yet to be identified. Qualities for individual bases were not recorded, and no much larger clone is one base off.

Library preparation used the immunoSEQ multiplex PCR assay. Here the immuneACCESS table is served through TCRdb, limited to in-frame sequences with V and J called. Missing clones are a known gap in these copies; in checked studies unresolved V genes cover under half, and the rest lacks a known reason. The sample table contains tens of thousands of clones; only one count was recorded for approximately 83% of them. 2.2% of the sample goes to the ten largest clones. The V and J genes are TRBV19 and TRBJ1-6, with the D gene too uncertain to name. Sequencing used PBMCs, obtained in a trial of ipilimumab plus nivolumab as post-transplant consolidation. This TCR was sampled from a male donor with diffuse large B-cell lymphoma. CDR3 protein: CASSMQSQAGYNSPLHF. The nucleotide sequence is given as TGTGCCAGTAGTATGCAAAGCCAAGCGGGATATAATTCACCCCTCCACTTT.